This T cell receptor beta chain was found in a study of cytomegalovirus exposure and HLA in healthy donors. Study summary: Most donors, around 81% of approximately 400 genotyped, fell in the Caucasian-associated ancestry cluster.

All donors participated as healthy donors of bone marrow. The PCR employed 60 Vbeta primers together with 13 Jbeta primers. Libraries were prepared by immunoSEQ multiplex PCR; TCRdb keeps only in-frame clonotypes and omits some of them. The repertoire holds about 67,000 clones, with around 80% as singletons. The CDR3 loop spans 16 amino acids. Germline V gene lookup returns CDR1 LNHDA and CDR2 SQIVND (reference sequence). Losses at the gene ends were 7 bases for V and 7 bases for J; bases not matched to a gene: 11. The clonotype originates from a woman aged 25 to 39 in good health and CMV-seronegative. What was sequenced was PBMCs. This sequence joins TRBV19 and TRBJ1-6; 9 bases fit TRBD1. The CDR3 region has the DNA TGTGCCAGTACCCTGGGACAGGGAAGGAGAAATTCACCCCTCCACTTT. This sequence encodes CASTLGQGRRNSPLHF.